A selection of T cell receptor beta chains follows, all from one sample in a study of shared clonotypes between healthy human individuals. The repertoire was sequenced with immunoSEQ multiplex PCR; TCRdb's copy has only in-frame clones and lacks some. The repertoire consists of about 590,000 clones, with around 95% occurring once and the leading ten covering 0.09% to 0.13%. The sequencing input was naive CD8+ T cells sorted from blood. The source of these receptors is a woman in her thirties in good health. The CDR3 runs from the conserved cysteine through the conserved F or W. D genes are given only for firm matches. Clone size is given for some rows only: seen once, a few or many times, or a class if the clone is expanded.

d_call	clone_size	v_call	j_call	cdr3_aa	cdr3_nt
-	-	TRBV7-9	TRBJ2-5	CASAESGTQETQYF	TGTGCCAGCGCAGAAAGCGGCACCCAAGAGACCCAGTACTTC
-	-	TRBV5-4	TRBJ1-1	CASSWGTNTEAFF	TGTGCCAGCAGCTGGGGAACGAACACTGAAGCTTTCTTT
TRBD2	-	TRBV9	TRBJ2-1	CASSKTSGQYNEQFF	TGTGCCAGCAGCAAAACTAGCGGGCAGTACAATGAGCAGTTCTTC
TRBD1	-	TRBV6-5	TRBJ2-5	CASSPGQGFETQYF	TGTGCCAGCAGTCCGGGACAGGGTTTTGAGACCCAGTACTTC
-	-	TRBV4-1	TRBJ2-5	CASSQEGETQYF	TGCGCCAGCAGCCAAGAAGGGGAGACCCAGTACTTC
TRBD2	once	TRBV5-6	TRBJ2-6	CASSLAGTSGSSGANVLTF	TGTGCCAGCAGCTTGGCAGGGACTAGCGGGAGTTCGGGGGCCAACGTCCTGACTTTC
-	-	TRBV10-3	TRBJ2-1	CAISVGYEQFF	TGTGCCATCAGTGTCGGGTATGAGCAGTTCTTC
-	once	TRBV28	TRBJ2-7	CASSLGFYEQYF	TGTGCCAGCAGTTTGGGTTTTTACGAGCAGTACTTC
TRBD2	-	TRBV27	TRBJ2-7	CASIYSGRYEQYF	TGTGCCAGCATCTATAGCGGGCGTTACGAGCAGTACTTC
TRBD2	-	TRBV5-6	TRBJ2-5	CASSLGLAGLETQYF	TGTGCCAGCAGCTTGGGACTAGCGGGACTAGAGACCCAGTACTTC
-	-	TRBV14	TRBJ1-4	CASSQDYLGTGNEKLFF	TGTGCCAGCAGCCAAGATTACCTAGGGACGGGTAATGAAAAACTGTTTTTT
TRBD2	once	TRBV5-4	TRBJ2-5	CASSFRTSGKETQYF	TGTGCCAGCAGCTTTCGGACTAGCGGTAAAGAGACCCAGTACTTC
-	few	TRBV4-2	TRBJ1-1	CASSPGTLGTEAFF	TGTGCCAGCAGCCCAGGGACCCTGGGGACTGAAGCTTTCTTT
-	-	TRBV5-4	TRBJ1-1	CASSLAGADTEAFF	TGTGCCAGCAGCTTGGCAGGGGCCGACACTGAAGCTTTCTTT
TRBD2	-	TRBV7-6	TRBJ2-1	CASSLAWVAGETEQFF	TGTGCCAGCAGCTTAGCCTGGGTAGCGGGAGAAACTGAGCAGTTCTTC
TRBD2	-	TRBV9	TRBJ2-3	CASSVGLATDTQYF	TGTGCCAGCAGCGTAGGACTAGCCACAGATACGCAGTATTTT
TRBD2	-	TRBV14	TRBJ2-1	CASSPRFVQRGANEQFF	TGTGCCAGCAGCCCCAGGTTCGTCCAGCGGGGGGCCAATGAGCAGTTCTTC
TRBD2	-	TRBV13	TRBJ2-1	CASSLAGGFVEQFF	TGTGCCAGCTCGCTAGCGGGAGGGTTTGTTGAGCAGTTCTTC
TRBD1	-	TRBV10-3	TRBJ2-7	CATGDRDSYEQYF	TGTGCCACCGGAGACAGGGATTCATACGAGCAGTACTTC
-	-	TRBV5-6	TRBJ1-1	CASRFRPENTEAFF	TGTGCCAGCAGATTCCGACCGGAGAACACTGAAGCTTTCTTT
TRBD2	-	TRBV27	TRBJ2-7	CASSSRTSAGYEQYF	TGTGCCAGCAGTTCCCGGACTAGCGCTGGATACGAGCAGTACTTC
-	-	TRBV29-1	TRBJ1-2	CSVKDSYGYTF	TGCAGCGTCAAGGACAGCTATGGCTACACCTTC
-	-	TRBV27	TRBJ2-1	CASSYTSYNEQFF	TGTGCCAGCAGTTATACTAGTTACAATGAGCAGTTCTTC
TRBD1	-	TRBV19	TRBJ1-5	CASSTWTGENQPQHF	TGTGCCAGTAGTACGTGGACAGGGGAAAATCAGCCCCAGCATTTT
TRBD1	-	TRBV9	TRBJ2-7	CASSDNRDRGYEQYF	TGTGCCAGCAGCGACAACCGGGACAGGGGATACGAGCAGTACTTC
-	-	TRBV6-5	TRBJ1-3	CASRPVNSGNTIYF	TGTGCCAGCAGACCCGTAAACTCTGGAAACACCATATATTTT